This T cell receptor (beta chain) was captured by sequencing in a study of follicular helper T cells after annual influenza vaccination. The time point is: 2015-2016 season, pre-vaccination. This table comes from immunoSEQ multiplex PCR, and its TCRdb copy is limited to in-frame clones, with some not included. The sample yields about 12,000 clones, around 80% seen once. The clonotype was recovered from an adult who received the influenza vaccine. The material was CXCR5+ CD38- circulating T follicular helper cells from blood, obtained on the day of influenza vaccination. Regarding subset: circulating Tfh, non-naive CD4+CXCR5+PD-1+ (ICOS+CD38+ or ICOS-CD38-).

The CDR3 sequence is CATQQGRTDTQYF. Here the CDR3 DNA reads TGTGCCACCCAACAGGGACGCACAGATACGCAGTATTTT. The V gene is TRBV6-6, the J gene TRBJ2-3, with a tentative D call TRBD1 (6 bases). Trimming left V 10 bases short and J 1 base short, with 12 bases between. CDR3 size: 13 residues. Germline loops: CDR1 MNHNY, CDR2 SVGAGI (reference sequence).